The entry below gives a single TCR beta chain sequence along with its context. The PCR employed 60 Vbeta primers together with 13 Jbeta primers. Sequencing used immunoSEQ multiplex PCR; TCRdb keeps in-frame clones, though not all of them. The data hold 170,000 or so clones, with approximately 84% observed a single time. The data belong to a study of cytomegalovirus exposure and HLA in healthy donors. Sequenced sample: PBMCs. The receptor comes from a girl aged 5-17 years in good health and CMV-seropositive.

This chain's CDR3 is CASSKVVQTYEQYF. CDR3 nucleotide sequence: TGCGCCAGCAGTAAGGTAGTACAGACCTACGAGCAGTACTTC. The chain links TRBV4-1 to TRBJ2-7; D not certain. The V and J ends lost 6 bases and 2 bases respectively, with 14 bases between them. Germline-derived CDR1 and CDR2 are MGHRA and YSYEKL. This CDR3 contains 14 residues.